The 32 T cell receptor beta chains presented below share a single source sample, sequenced in a study of T cells in Graves' hyperthyroidism and ophthalmopathy. RNA transcripts served as the template for amplifying TCR beta CDR3 regions. Carried out on the TCR CDR3, a first-round RT-PCR used the HTBI primer set. From the multiplex PCR reads, TCRdb called clonotypes with MiXCR, one entry per CDR3 protein. The data show 470,000 or so distinct CDR3 sequences, less than 25% seen once. Input material: blood. The source of these receptors is a man aged 18 to 29 with Graves' hyperthyroidism.

This clonotype was counted at least ten times. V usage is TRBV6-5 and J usage is TRBJ2-7; D is perhaps TRBD1 (6 bases). Germline values: CDR1 MNHEY, CDR2 SVGAGI. This CDR3 region has 13 residues. V lost 6 bases and J lost 4, with 13 bases in between. The CDR3 is CASRPRTAYEQYF. For the CDR3, the DNA is TGTGCCAGCAGGCCCCGGACAGCGTACGAGCAGTACTTC.

There are a few counts of this clonotype. The chain joins TRBV14 to TRBJ1-2; D not resolved. V was shortened by 1 base and J by 8 bases, with 11 bases between the two germline ends. Germline CDR1 SGHDN, CDR2 FVKESK. This CDR3 is built from 13 residues. The CDR3 coding sequence is TGTGCCAGCAGCCAAGGTTGGGTTGGAGGCTACACCTTC. This gives the protein CASSQGWVGGYTF.

This clonotype was counted many times. CDR3 nucleotide sequence: TGTGCCAGCAGTTTCCCCGGGGGGGGCGAGACTGAAGCTTTCTTT. Translation gives CASSFPGGGETEAFF. The chain recombines TRBV6-5 with TRBJ1-1, with a tentative D call TRBD1 (6 bases). CDR1 is MNHEY, CDR2 SVGAGI, per germline. The V gene lost 4 bases and the J gene lost 5 bases, with 17 bases spanning the gap. There are 15 residues in the CDR3.

The chain links TRBV6-5 to TRBJ1-1, with D tentatively TRBD1 (6 bases). Trimming took 2 bases from V and 0 from J, leaving 13 bases between them. This CDR3 is 16 amino acids long. Germline-derived CDR1 and CDR2 are MNHEY and SVGAGI. CDR3 nucleotide sequence: TGTGCCAGCAGTTACCCCAAAGGGGGGGTGAACACTGAAGCTTTCTTT. The encoded protein is CASSYPKGGVNTEAFF.

This clonotype was recorded many times. This chain links TRBV6-1 with TRBJ2-5, with TRBD1 matching 9 bases. Trimming took 8 bases from V and 2 from J; bases not matched to a gene: 9. CDR1 MNHNS and CDR2 SASEGT come from the germline V gene. CDR3 length: 15 amino acids. CDR3: CASSRGGTGQETQYF. The CDR3, as DNA: TGTGCCAGCTCCCGTGGTGGGACAGGGCAAGAGACCCAGTACTTC.

This clonotype was observed at least ten times. The genes are TRBV12-3 or TRBV12-4 and TRBJ1-1; 8 bases map to TRBD1. This CDR3 has 15 amino acids. V shed 4 bases and J 0 bases; nucleotides not matched to a gene: 4. CDR3 region: CASSSPDRVNTEAFF. CDR3 DNA: TGTGCCAGCAGTTCCCCGGACAGGGTGAACACTGAAGCTTTCTTT.

Many counts were recorded for this clonotype. The chain uses TRBV28 and TRBJ1-5; D perhaps matches TRBD1 (5 bases). Germline CDR1 reads MDHEN; CDR2 reads SYDVKM. The germline V and J ends were trimmed by 5 bases and 2 bases, with 13 bases remaining between them. The CDR3 loop spans 15 amino acids. CDR3 in amino acids: CASSHRSWGNQPQHF. As DNA, the CDR3 is TGTGCCAGCAGTCACAGGAGTTGGGGCAATCAGCCCCAGCATTTT.

The chain carries TRBV19 and TRBJ2-3, with D possibly matching TRBD1 (5 bases). Deletions cut 7 bases from V and 4 bases from J, with 12 bases between. Germline V CDR1 and CDR2: LNHDA, SQIVND (reference sequence). The CDR3 consists of 13 residues. CDR3 in DNA: TGTGCCAGTACGCCAGGGAATTCAGATACGCAGTATTTT. It yields the protein CASTPGNSDTQYF.

Many counts were recorded for this clonotype. The CDR3 protein is CAWSVQSGYTF. Here the CDR3 DNA reads TGTGCCTGGAGTGTACAGAGTGGCTACACCTTC. V usage is TRBV30 and J usage is TRBJ1-2; D is undetermined. CDR3 size: 11 residues. Trimming pared 0 bases from V and 7 bases from J, leaving 6 bases between. From germline, CDR1 is GTSNPN and CDR2 SVGIG (reference sequence).

The table lists this clonotype with many counts. The chain has TRBV28 and TRBJ1-2; D call uncertain. V lost 3 bases and J lost 6, with 14 bases in between. The V gene's germline CDR1 is MDHEN and CDR2 SYDVKM. CDR3 length: 14 residues. The CDR3 coding sequence is TGTGCCAGCAGTTTCTGGGCGGAGGCGAATGGCTACACCTTC. This codes for CASSFWAEANGYTF.

This clonotype was seen ten or more times. The chain combines TRBV6-1 with TRBJ1-3; weak D call: TRBD1 (5 bases). There are 16 residues in the CDR3. Germline V gives CDR1 MNHNS, CDR2 SASEGT. V lost 0 bases, J lost 0 bases, and 9 bases lay in between. The CDR3 sequence is CASSEAAGSSGNTIYF. CDR3 sequence (DNA): TGTGCCAGCAGTGAAGCCGCAGGGAGCTCTGGAAACACCATATATTTT.

This clonotype was seen only a few times. The rearrangement uses TRBV5-1 and TRBJ2-5; possible D gene TRBD2, 6 bases. V was shortened by 0 bases and J by 2 bases, with 14 bases between the two germline ends. The CDR3 length is 16 residues. Germline CDR1 SGHRS, CDR2 YFSETQ. The CDR3 here is CASSLVVAGLQETQYF. In nucleotides, the CDR3 is TGCGCCAGCAGCTTGGTCGTGGCAGGACTACAAGAGACCCAGTACTTC.

This clonotype was detected a few times. The gene calls are TRBV27 and TRBJ1-1; 9 nucleotides line up with TRBD1. Losses at the gene ends were 5 bases for V and 7 bases for J; bases not matched to a gene: 8. Germline V CDR1 and CDR2: MNHEY, SMNVEV (reference sequence). The CDR3 loop spans 14 amino acids. The CDR3 is CASSPGGQGDEAFF. The CDR3 DNA is TGTGCCAGCAGTCCGGGGGGACAGGGTGATGAAGCTTTCTTT.

This clonotype was detected many times. The rearrangement uses TRBV27 and TRBJ1-1; 7 nucleotides match TRBD1. Trimming cost V 4 bases and J 3 bases; bases outside gene matches: 8. CDR1 and CDR2 from the germline V gene are MNHEY and SMNVEV (reference sequence). This CDR3 has 15 residues. For the CDR3, the DNA is TGTGCCAGCAGTTGGCAGGGGGTATTTGACACTGAAGCTTTCTTT. It is translated as CASSWQGVFDTEAFF.

The chain links TRBV12-3 or TRBV12-4 to TRBJ1-1, with 9 positions matching TRBD1. CDR3 length equals 14 residues. With V trimmed by 6 bases and J by 1 base, 3 bases remained unmatched. The CDR3 reads CASRGQGGNTEAFF. The CDR3, as DNA: TGTGCCAGCAGGGGACAGGGCGGGAACACTGAAGCTTTCTTT.

V usage is TRBV5-1 and J usage is TRBJ2-7; the D gene is possibly TRBD1 (6 bases). CDR3 length: 12 amino acids. The germline V gene encodes CDR1 SGHRS and CDR2 YFSETQ. V shed 5 bases and J shed 3 bases, with 9 bases lying between them. Here the CDR3 reads CASRWDNYEQYF. Written as DNA, the CDR3 is TGCGCCAGCAGGTGGGACAACTACGAGCAGTACTTC. Full variable domain (remainder filled in from reference TRBV5-1 and TRBJ2-7): KAGVTQTPRYLIKTRGQQVTLSCSPISGHRSVSWYQQTPGQGLQFLFEYFSETQRNKGNFPGRFSGRQFSNSRSEMNVSTLELGDSALYLCASRWDNYEQYFGPGTRLTVT.

Ten or more counts support this clonotype. CDR3 loop: CASSSRWHVFF. CDR3 nucleotide sequence: TGTGCCAGCAGTTCAAGGTGGCATGTGTTCTTT. V is TRBV28 and J is TRBJ1-1; D not certain. The germline gives CDR1 MDHEN, CDR2 SYDVKM. CDR3 size: 11 residues. V was shortened by 4 bases and J by 14 bases, with 14 bases between the two germline ends.

This clonotype occurred many times. The V call is TRBV20-1, the J call TRBJ1-1, with D possibly matching TRBD1 (5 bases). Germline CDR1 DFQATT, CDR2 SNEGSKA (reference sequence). V lost 6 bases and J 5 bases, leaving 22 bases between the germline ends. The CDR3 covers 15 residues. CDR3 nucleotides: TGCAGTGCCTCCCCCCGCTCAGGGTGGGGAACTGAAGCTTTCTTT. Its translation is CSASPRSGWGTEAFF.

The chain is built from TRBV6-5 and TRBJ2-2; TRBD1 matches 8 bases. The CDR3 has 15 residues. V shed 7 bases, J shed 3 bases, and the junction held 7 bases outside the gene matches. The germline V gene encodes CDR1 MNHEY and CDR2 SVGAGI. CDR3 region: CASINGQGDTGELFF. CDR3 in DNA: TGTGCCAGCATTAACGGACAGGGCGACACCGGGGAGCTGTTTTTT.

The sample holds many counts of this clonotype. V usage is TRBV7-9 and J usage is TRBJ2-5; D remains unclear. The germline V gene encodes CDR1 SEHNR and CDR2 FQNEAQ (reference sequence). V was pared by 5 bases and J by 5 bases, with 18 bases between. This CDR3 is built from 15 residues. In nucleotides, the CDR3 is TGTGCCAGCAGCCAGACCCAATGGCCATCGGAGACCCAGTACTTC. This codes for CASSQTQWPSETQYF.

This clonotype was recorded many times. In nucleotides, the CDR3 is TGCGCCAGCAGCTTGGGGTCGGGGGGCCTCGAGACCCAGTACTTC. Its translation: CASSLGSGGLETQYF. V and J are TRBV5-1 and TRBJ2-5, with a weak D call TRBD2 (7 bases). This CDR3 has 15 amino acids. CDR1 SGHRS and CDR2 YFSETQ come from the germline V gene. Trimming took off 0 bases at V and 5 bases at J, with 14 bases between the two ends.

This clonotype was seen ten or more times. The chain joins TRBV12-3 or TRBV12-4 to TRBJ1-1; D is undetermined. The CDR3 length is 16 residues. V lost 3 bases to trimming and J lost 1 base, with 15 bases between them. The CDR3 DNA reads as TGTGCCAGCAGTTTTTTGATTGGGTCTAGGAACACTGAAGCTTTCTTT. Residues: CASSFLIGSRNTEAFF.

The rearrangement uses TRBV6-2 or TRBV6-3 and TRBJ2-4; D remains ambiguous. V dropped 6 bases and J dropped 0 bases, with 12 bases sitting between them. The CDR3 is 15 amino acids. In germline, CDR1 is MNHEY, CDR2 SVGEGT. The CDR3 is CASRNTIPAKNIQYF. For the CDR3, the DNA is TGTGCCAGCAGGAACACAATTCCAGCCAAAAACATTCAGTACTTC.

The chain links TRBV18 to TRBJ1-1; D gene unclear. The germline gives CDR1 KGHSH, CDR2 LQKENI. V shed 4 bases and J shed 3 bases, with 15 bases lying between them. This CDR3 contains 15 residues. The CDR3 DNA is TGTGCCAGCTCACTGCTCGGGAATATTGACACTGAAGCTTTCTTT. Its translation: CASSLLGNIDTEAFF.

This clonotype was seen a handful of times. The chain employs TRBV6-1 and TRBJ2-5; D remains ambiguous. In germline, CDR1 is MNHNS, CDR2 SASEGT. Deletions cut 1 base from V and 4 bases from J, with 13 bases between. The CDR3 spans 15 residues. CDR3 amino acids: CASSEGSHWRETQYF. DNA for the CDR3: TGTGCCAGCAGTGAAGGGAGCCATTGGAGAGAGACCCAGTACTTC.

This clonotype was detected many times. The chain has TRBV7-2 and TRBJ1-5; a possible D gene is TRBD1 (5 bases). The CDR3 sequence is 13 residues long. V lost 5 bases and J lost 7, with 12 bases in between. The germline V gene has CDR1 SGHTA and CDR2 FQGNSA. This CDR3 reads CASSLDGGQPQHF. The CDR3 DNA sequence: TGTGCCAGCAGCCTAGACGGGGGACAGCCCCAGCATTTT.

Comment on this clonotype: A read error may produce the germline difference seen at one junction end. The V call is TRBV7-2, the J call TRBJ1-1; possibly TRBD1 for D (6 bases). The germline gives CDR1 SGHTA, CDR2 FQGNSA. CDR3 length: 16 amino acids. CDR3 residues: CASSLARGSENTEAFF. The CDR3 region has the DNA TGTGCCAGCAGCCTAGCCAGGGGCTCTGAGAACACTGAAGCTTTCTTT.

The sample holds many counts of this clonotype. This chain joins TRBV19 and TRBJ1-1; 7 nucleotides line up with TRBD1. CDR1 and CDR2 (germline): LNHDA, SQIVND (reference sequence). The CDR3 sequence is 14 residues long. The trim removed 6 bases at V and 4 bases at J, leaving 8 bases unmatched. The CDR3 sequence: CASSQEGAGTEAFF. CDR3 nucleotide sequence: TGTGCCAGTAGCCAAGAGGGGGCAGGCACTGAAGCTTTCTTT.

This clonotype was found a few times. The J gene is TRBJ1-5, the V gene TRBV7-2; perhaps TRBD1 as D (6 bases). The germline V gene has CDR1 SGHTA and CDR2 FQGNSA. The CDR3 sequence is 15 residues long. V lost 3 bases to trimming and J lost 0 bases, with 9 bases between them. CDR3 protein: CASSLWDNSNQPQHF. DNA of the CDR3: TGTGCCAGCAGCTTGTGGGACAATAGCAATCAGCCCCAGCATTTT.

The table lists this clonotype with many counts. The CDR3 here is CASSGARRETQYF. The CDR3 nucleotides read TGTGCCAGCAGTGGGGCCCGGCGGGAGACCCAGTACTTC. This chain connects TRBV6-1 to TRBJ2-5; no firm D call. The CDR3 loop spans 13 amino acids. Germline V gene data show CDR1 as MNHNS and CDR2 as SASEGT. The germline V and J ends were trimmed by 4 bases and 5 bases, with 11 bases remaining between them.

V is TRBV7-2 and J is TRBJ2-5; D perhaps matches TRBD1 (5 bases). The CDR3 consists of 13 residues. The germline gives CDR1 SGHTA, CDR2 FQGNSA. V was cut by 4 bases and J by 4 bases, with 10 bases left in between. Here the CDR3 reads CASSSVTGETQYF. Here the CDR3 DNA reads TGTGCCAGCAGCTCAGTTACAGGAGAGACCCAGTACTTC. Combining the CDR3 with reference TRBV7-2 and TRBJ2-5 gives the whole variable domain GAGVSQSPSNKVTEKGKDVELRCDPISGHTALYWYRQSLGQGLEFLIYFQGNSAPDKSGLPSDRFSAERTGGSVSTLTIQRTQQEDSAVYLCASSSVTGETQYFGPGTRLLVL.

Regarding this clonotype: It may be a read error: a sequence one base away is much more abundant. The J gene is TRBJ1-3, the V gene TRBV30, with D unresolved. Germline assignment: CDR1 GTSNPN and CDR2 SVGIG (reference sequence). The CDR3 runs 13 residues. The CDR3 region has the DNA TGTGCCTGGAAGATTCAAGGTGGAAACACCATAGATTTT. Its translation is CAWKIQGGNTIDF.